These T cell receptor beta chains were read from a single sample in a study of T cells after yellow fever vaccination. TCRdb independently ran MiXCR on the 5' RACE reads; one entry per CDR3 protein. The sample holds 150,000 to 200,000 distinct CDR3 sequences, 9.5% to 11% seen once. The sequenced sample was CD8+ T cells sorted from PBMCs, obtained 15 days after the yellow fever booster vaccination. All receptors come from a man younger than 35 who received the YFV17D yellow fever vaccine. Both conserved end residues are part of each CDR3. D genes are given only for firm matches. Some rows have no size entry. The others give once, few or many, or a class for an expanded clone.

D	size	V	length	J	CDR3	DNA
.	many	TRBV5-5	14	TRBJ1-1	CASSFLQMNTEAFF	TGTGCCAGCAGCTTTTTGCAGATGAACACTGAAGCTTTCTTT
TRBD1	few	TRBV11-2	13	TRBJ2-5	CASSSQGQETQYF	TGTGCCAGCAGCTCACAGGGGCAAGAGACCCAGTACTTC
TRBD1	few	TRBV4-1	17	TRBJ1-4	CASSQGDRRGLNEKLFF	TGCGCCAGCAGCCAAGGGGACAGGAGAGGGCTCAATGAAAAACTGTTTTTT
.	.	TRBV12-3/TRBV12-4	14	TRBJ2-2	CASSWRGNTGELFF	TGTGCCAGCAGTTGGAGGGGGAACACCGGGGAGCTGTTTTTT
.	many	TRBV3-2	16	TRBJ2-1	CASSHLPPLGYNEQFF	TGTGCCAGCAGCCACCTACCCCCTCTCGGGTACAATGAGCAGTTCTTC
.	many	TRBV4-3	16	TRBJ2-1	CASSQVKGGTYNEQFF	TGCGCCAGCAGCCAAGTGAAAGGTGGGACCTACAATGAGCAGTTCTTC
.	.	TRBV11-2	13	TRBJ1-1	CASRQQGNTEAFF	TGTGCCAGCCGCCAACAGGGAAACACTGAAGCTTTCTTT
.	.	TRBV11-2	14	TRBJ2-2	CASSPTAGSGELIF	TGTGCCAGCAGCCCGACGGCTGGCTCCGGGGAGCTGATTTTT
.	few	TRBV27	13	TRBJ2-7	CASGGGGAYEQYF	TGTGCCAGCGGGGGAGGGGGGGCCTACGAGCAGTACTTC
.	.	TRBV12-3/TRBV12-4	14	TRBJ2-1	CASSLFHSYNEQFF	TGTGCCAGCAGTTTGTTCCACTCCTACAATGAGCAGTTCTTC
.	few	TRBV27	13	TRBJ2-3	CASSLQAAETQYF	TGTGCCAGCAGTTTACAGGCGGCGGAAACGCAGTATTTT
.	many	TRBV6-2/TRBV6-3	15	TRBJ2-1	CASSPDGSSYNEQFF	TGTGCCAGCAGTCCGGACGGATCTTCCTACAATGAGCAGTTCTTC
.	few	TRBV6-5	15	TRBJ2-7	CASSYSGSSTYEQYF	TGTGCCAGCAGTTACTCCGGGTCATCAACCTACGAGCAGTACTTC
TRBD2	.	TRBV18	14	TRBJ2-7	CASSHLSGVYEQYF	TGTGCCAGCTCCCACCTTAGCGGGGTGTACGAGCAGTACTTC
.	.	TRBV7-9	14	TRBJ2-2	CASSHTPESGELFF	TGTGCCAGCAGCCACACTCCGGAATCTGGGGAGCTGTTTTTT
.	.	TRBV12-3/TRBV12-4	12	TRBJ1-2	CASSWDRLLYTF	TGTGCCAGCAGCTGGGACCGTCTCCTCTACACCTTC
TRBD1	few	TRBV29-1	13	TRBJ1-1	CSVAAGGGTEAFF	TGCAGCGTTGCGGCAGGGGGGGGAACTGAAGCTTTCTTT
.	.	TRBV30	12	TRBJ2-5	CAWSTQEETQYF	TGTGCCTGGAGTACCCAGGAAGAGACCCAGTACTTC
.	.	TRBV7-9	14	TRBJ1-4	CASSLAPTNEKLFF	TGTGCCAGCAGCTTAGCACCAACTAATGAAAAACTGTTTTTT
TRBD2	.	TRBV20-1	15	TRBJ2-1	CSATPASGGDNEQFF	TGCAGTGCTACGCCCGCTAGCGGGGGAGACAATGAGCAGTTCTTC
.	many	TRBV5-1	14	TRBJ2-3	CASSFRVGTDTQYF	TGCGCCAGCAGCTTCAGGGTTGGCACAGATACGCAGTATTTT
.	many	TRBV29-1	12	TRBJ1-2	CSVEVRYYGYTF	TGCAGCGTTGAGGTCAGATACTATGGCTACACCTTC
TRBD2	.	TRBV6-2/TRBV6-3	18	TRBJ2-1	CASIGLGELAGGYNEQFF	TGTGCCAGCATCGGCCTGGGAGAACTAGCGGGGGGCTACAATGAGCAGTTCTTC
TRBD1	few	TRBV27	14	TRBJ1-5	CASRQTGFGQPQHF	TGTGCCAGCAGACAGACAGGGTTCGGACAGCCCCAGCATTTT
TRBD1	.	TRBV5-1	17	TRBJ2-3	CASLPGQGAWNTDTQYF	TGCGCCAGCTTACCGGGACAGGGGGCCTGGAACACAGATACGCAGTATTTT
.	few	TRBV4-1	11	TRBJ1-1	CASSRTEEAFF	TGCGCCAGCAGCCGGACCGAGGAAGCTTTCTTT
TRBD2	many	TRBV6-5	14	TRBJ2-7	CASRTSGFLYEQYF	TGTGCCAGCAGGACTAGCGGGTTCCTCTACGAGCAGTACTTC
.	many	TRBV29-1	11	TRBJ1-1	CSVPRDTEAFF	TGCAGCGTCCCCCGTGACACTGAAGCTTTCTTT
.	few	TRBV24-1	15	TRBJ2-2	CATSDPDRRGGELFF	TGTGCCACCAGTGACCCCGACAGGCGGGGCGGGGAGCTGTTTTTT
.	few	TRBV6-1	14	TRBJ1-1	CASSEVTGATEAFF	TGTGCCAGCAGTGAAGTCACGGGGGCCACTGAAGCTTTCTTT
TRBD2	.	TRBV27	13	TRBJ2-7	CASSQRGAYEQYF	TGTGCCAGTTCTCAGCGGGGGGCCTACGAGCAGTACTTC
.	.	TRBV7-6	15	TRBJ1-1	CASSRGGEGNTEAFF	TGTGCCAGCAGCCGCGGGGGGGAGGGGAACACTGAAGCTTTCTTT
TRBD2	.	TRBV11-3	15	TRBJ2-3	CASSRSGLAADTQYF	TGTGCCAGCAGCCGATCGGGACTAGCCGCAGATACGCAGTATTTT
TRBD2	few	TRBV7-9	19	TRBJ2-3	CASSSPPRLAGGSTDTQYF	TGTGCCAGCAGCTCTCCCCCACGACTAGCGGGGGGGAGCACAGATACGCAGTATTTT
TRBD1	few	TRBV7-9	14	TRBJ1-3	CASSPTGAGNTIYF	TGTGCCAGCAGCCCCACAGGGGCTGGAAACACCATATATTTT
.	few	TRBV5-1	14	TRBJ2-7	CASSFTGIAYEQYF	TGCGCCAGCAGCTTTACGGGAATAGCCTACGAGCAGTACTTC
.	.	TRBV7-9	15	TRBJ1-1	CASSLISLRNTEAFF	TGTGCCAGCAGCTTAATCAGTCTCAGGAACACTGAAGCTTTCTTT
.	once	TRBV27	16	TRBJ2-2	CASSFQGMGNTGELFF	TGTGCCAGCAGTTTCCAGGGTATGGGGAACACCGGGGAGCTGTTTTTT
TRBD2	.	TRBV4-1	17	TRBJ2-3	CASKGTSGDTSTDTQYF	TGCGCCAGCAAGGGGACTAGCGGGGATACTAGCACAGATACGCAGTATTTT
TRBD1	few	TRBV10-2	14	TRBJ2-1	CASSGQGVDNEQFF	TGCGCCAGCAGTGGACAGGGGGTCGACAATGAGCAGTTCTTC
TRBD1	.	TRBV7-6	15	TRBJ1-6	CASSLGGTGISPLHF	TGTGCCAGCAGCTTGGGGGGGACAGGGATATCACCCCTCCACTTT
.	.	TRBV6-2/TRBV6-3	14	TRBJ2-3	CASSQGSSRDTQYF	TGTGCCAGCAGCCAGGGGTCTAGCCGAGATACGCAGTATTTT
TRBD1	few	TRBV11-2	14	TRBJ2-5	CASSQTGGWETQYF	TGTGCCAGCAGCCAGACAGGGGGCTGGGAGACCCAGTACTTC
.	.	TRBV12-3/TRBV12-4	14	TRBJ2-3	CASSSKASTDTQYF	TGTGCCAGCAGTTCCAAGGCTAGCACAGATACGCAGTATTTT
TRBD1	few	TRBV4-1	15	TRBJ1-1	CASSQDIGQGAEAFF	TGCGCCAGCAGCCAAGATATAGGACAGGGCGCTGAAGCTTTCTTT
TRBD1	.	TRBV11-2	15	TRBJ1-1	CASSFRDSLATEAFF	TGTGCCAGCAGCTTCAGGGACAGTCTTGCCACTGAAGCTTTCTTT
TRBD1	few	TRBV6-5	14	TRBJ2-6	CASGTGPGANVLTF	TGTGCCAGCGGGACAGGGCCTGGGGCCAACGTCCTGACTTTC
TRBD1	.	TRBV6-5	17	TRBJ1-2	CASSPTGTGEANYGYTF	TGTGCCAGCAGTCCGACCGGGACAGGGGAAGCTAACTATGGCTACACCTTC
.	few	TRBV29-1	15	TRBJ1-1	CSATGTNLGNTEAFF	TGCAGCGCCACAGGGACGAACTTGGGGAACACTGAAGCTTTCTTT
TRBD1	few	TRBV5-1	14	TRBJ1-1	CASSSYGTGAEAFF	TGCGCCAGCAGCTCCTACGGAACAGGGGCTGAAGCTTTCTTT
TRBD1	.	TRBV19	14	TRBJ2-7	CASSTRDSTYEQYF	TGTGCCAGTAGTACCCGGGACAGCACCTACGAGCAGTACTTC
.	.	TRBV20-1	20	TRBJ2-3	CSAIGGQTMNGCCSTDTQYF	TGCAGTGCCATAGGGGGGCAGACGATGAATGGTTGTTGTAGCACAGATACGCAGTATTTT
.	few	TRBV7-9	15	TRBJ2-7	CASSFSSTGPYEQYF	TGTGCCAGCAGCTTTAGCTCCACAGGGCCCTACGAGCAGTACTTC
.	many	TRBV7-6	15	TRBJ2-7	CASSLNQGIGYEQYF	TGTGCCAGCAGCTTGAATCAGGGGATTGGGTACGAGCAGTACTTC
.	.	TRBV7-9	14	TRBJ1-6	CASSFSSGVSPLHF	TGTGCCAGCAGCTTTTCTAGCGGGGTTTCACCCCTCCACTTT
TRBD1	.	TRBV5-6	12	TRBJ2-1	CASSQGVYEQFF	TGTGCCAGCAGCCAGGGGGTCTATGAGCAGTTCTTC
.	.	TRBV12-3/TRBV12-4	15	TRBJ2-3	CASSLEGGGTDTQYF	TGTGCCAGCAGTTTAGAGGGGGGGGGAACAGATACGCAGTATTTT